The next 32 T cell receptor beta chains were all read from a single sample in a study of blood T cell repertoires in COVID-19. TCRdb's table, derived via immunoSEQ multiplex PCR, lists solely in-frame clones and lacks some. The data contain a few hundred thousand clones, 70% to 90% of them singletons. Sample: peripheral blood. All receptors derive from a woman aged 30 to 39 who had recovered from COVID-19.

The V and J genes are TRBV24-1 and TRBJ1-2, with D perhaps matching TRBD1 (6 bases). CDR1 is KGHDR and CDR2 is SFDVKD in the germline V gene. The CDR3 runs 15 residues. Trimming removed 3 bases from V and 6 bases from J, with 16 bases in between. CDR3 loop: CATSDEPQGTHGYTF. The CDR3 DNA is TGTGCCACCAGTGATGAGCCCCAGGGGACGCATGGCTACACCTTC.

The chain employs TRBV7-3 and TRBJ1-1, with D possibly TRBD1 on 6 matching bases. CDR1 is SGHTA and CDR2 is FQGTGA in the germline V gene. The CDR3 sequence is 13 residues long. V was cut by 3 bases and J by 5 bases, with 10 bases left in between. The CDR3: CASSFNRETEAFF. The CDR3 bases are TGTGCCAGCAGCTTCAACAGGGAGACTGAAGCTTTCTTT.

The chain has TRBV29-1 and TRBJ1-2; D not resolved. CDR3 size: 12 residues. Germline values: CDR1 SQVTM, CDR2 ANQGSEA. Trimming took off 2 bases at V and 4 bases at J, with 8 bases between the two ends. CDR3 nucleotide sequence: TGCAGCGTTGAATGGCAGTCCTATGGCTACACCTTC. It yields the protein CSVEWQSYGYTF.

The table lists this clone with a few counts. The chain has TRBV6-4 and TRBJ2-2; possible D gene TRBD1, 6 bases. This CDR3 is 19 amino acids long. V was trimmed by 0 bases and J by 6 bases, leaving 23 bases between them. Germline V gives CDR1 MRHNA, CDR2 SNTAGT. CDR3 residues: CASSDSILPGAPSAGELFF. The CDR3 coding sequence is TGTGCCAGCAGTGACTCGATTTTACCAGGGGCCCCCTCCGCCGGGGAGCTGTTTTTT.

This chain uses TRBV9 with TRBJ2-5, with 10 nucleotides matching TRBD2. The CDR3 extends over 15 amino acids. The V and J ends lost 0 bases and 4 bases, in that order; junction bases with no gene match: 3. The germline gives CDR1 SGDLS, CDR2 YYNGEE. The CDR3 is CASSVGLAGVETQYF. In nucleotides, the CDR3 is TGTGCCAGCAGCGTAGGTCTAGCGGGGGTAGAGACCCAGTACTTC.

V is TRBV18 and J is TRBJ1-5; tentative D call: TRBD1 (6 bases). V lost 2 bases and J 5 bases, leaving 10 bases between the germline ends. Germline CDR1 is KGHSH and CDR2 is LQKENI. The CDR3 length is 14 residues. Here the CDR3 reads CASSPWGPDQPQHF. CDR3 coding DNA: TGTGCCAGCTCACCATGGGGGCCGGATCAGCCCCAGCATTTT.

The chain employs TRBV7-8 and TRBJ2-1; 9 bases line up with TRBD2. This CDR3 contains 11 residues. Looked up from germline, CDR1 is SGHVS and CDR2 is FQNEAQ. The V and J ends lost 5 bases and 15 bases, in that order; junction bases with no gene match: 5. Here the CDR3 DNA reads TGTGCCAGCAGCCCCGGGACTAGCATGTTCTTC. Its protein product is CASSPGTSMFF.

V is TRBV27 and J is TRBJ2-3, with 8 bases that match TRBD1. CDR3 length equals 14 residues. Germline V gene data show CDR1 as MNHEY and CDR2 as SMNVEV (reference sequence). With 6 bases clipped from V and 2 bases from J, the junction kept 4 bases outside the gene matches. CDR3 amino acids: CASSPGQATDTQYF. The CDR3 region has the DNA TGTGCCAGCAGCCCGGGACAGGCCACAGATACGCAGTATTTT.

V is TRBV7-3 and J is TRBJ1-6; a weak D match, TRBD1 (5 bases). V was shortened by 2 bases and J by 10 bases, with 12 bases between the two germline ends. The CDR3 covers 14 residues. The V gene's germline CDR1 is SGHTA and CDR2 FQGTGA. CDR3 bases: TGTGCCAGCAGCTTAGGGGGGTCCCAGTCACCCCTCCACTTT. It specifies CASSLGGSQSPLHF.

The chain has TRBV7-2 and TRBJ1-2; D may be TRBD1 (5 bases). Germline V lookup: CDR1 SGHTA, CDR2 FQGNSA. The germline V and J ends were trimmed by 2 bases and 6 bases, with 10 bases remaining between them. This CDR3 is 13 amino acids long. The CDR3 nucleotides read TGTGCCAGCAGCTTACCGGGACTCGATGGCTACACCTTC. Its protein product is CASSLPGLDGYTF. Looking up the rest from reference TRBV7-2 and TRBJ1-2 gives the full variable domain: GAGVSQSPSNKVTEKGKDVELRCDPISGHTALYWYRQSLGQGLEFLIYFQGNSAPDKSGLPSDRFSAERTGGSVSTLTIQRTQQEDSAVYLCASSLPGLDGYTFGSGTRLTVV.

The chain couples TRBV5-1 to TRBJ1-1; TRBD1 is a possible D gene (6 bases). This CDR3 is 15 amino acids long. Looked up from germline, CDR1 is SGHRS and CDR2 is YFSETQ. The germline V and J ends were trimmed by 3 bases and 3 bases, with 15 bases remaining between them. The CDR3 bases are TGCGCCAGCAGCTCTGGGCCAGGGGTTGACACTGAAGCTTTCTTT. Encoded protein: CASSSGPGVDTEAFF. Looking up the rest from reference TRBV5-1 and TRBJ1-1 gives the full variable domain: KAGVTQTPRYLIKTRGQQVTLSCSPISGHRSVSWYQQTPGQGLQFLFEYFSETQRNKGNFPGRFSGRQFSNSRSEMNVSTLELGDSALYLCASSSGPGVDTEAFFGQGTRLTVV.

V and J are TRBV7-2 and TRBJ2-3; D remains ambiguous. The CDR3 is 17 amino acids. Trimming shortened V by 2 bases and J by 0 bases, and 15 bases separated the two germline ends. Germline lookup yields CDR1 SGHTA and CDR2 FQGNSA. The CDR3 is CASSLFSLRQSTDTQYF. CDR3 sequence (DNA): TGTGCCAGCAGCTTATTTTCCTTGAGGCAGAGCACAGATACGCAGTATTTT.

The CDR3 nucleotides are TGCGCCAGCAGCTTCCAGGGGGAAAGACACGAGCAGTACTTC. Translating it yields CASSFQGERHEQYF. V gene TRBV5-1 combines with J gene TRBJ2-7, with 7 bases identical to TRBD1. The CDR3 is made up of 14 amino acids. After removal of 2 bases from V and 5 bases from J, the junction contained 7 bases not matched to a gene. The germline V gene encodes CDR1 SGHRS and CDR2 YFSETQ.

The rearrangement joins TRBV7-3 to TRBJ2-5, with 7 bases fitting TRBD2. CDR3 size: 14 residues. Germline CDR1 is SGHTA and CDR2 is FQGTGA. J was trimmed by 3 bases and V by 5 bases; bases with no gene match: 6. In DNA form, the CDR3 reads TGTGCCAGCAGCCGCGGGGCGGGGGAAGAGACCCAGTACTTC. Translation: CASSRGAGEETQYF.

The rearrangement joins TRBV28 to TRBJ2-2, with 8 bases that match TRBD1. V gave up 3 bases and J gave up 5 bases; unmatched junction bases: 5. The CDR3 sequence is 15 residues long. CDR1 and CDR2 (germline): MDHEN, SYDVKM. DNA for the CDR3: TGTGCCAGCAGTTTCGTACAGGGGGGTACCGGGGAGCTGTTTTTT. This encodes CASSFVQGGTGELFF.

The V call is TRBV4-3, the J call TRBJ2-3, with D tentatively TRBD2 (6 bases). The CDR3 has 17 amino acids. V was pared by 4 bases and J by 2 bases, with 19 bases between. Per germline, CDR1 LGHNA and CDR2 YSLEER. The CDR3, as DNA: TGCGCCAGCAGCCCCGTTTCGGGGGTGTTATCCACAGATACGCAGTATTTT. Translating it yields CASSPVSGVLSTDTQYF.

This sequence joins TRBV13 and TRBJ2-7; 7 bases map to TRBD1. CDR3 length: 12 amino acids. J lost 6 bases, V lost 8 bases, and 7 bases had no gene match. Germline V CDR1 and CDR2: PRHDT, FYEKMQ (reference sequence). The CDR3 spells CASLGGEGEQYF. The DNA of the CDR3 is TGTGCCAGCCTAGGGGGCGAAGGCGAGCAGTACTTC.

The J gene is TRBJ2-1, the V gene TRBV2, with 8 bases fitting TRBD2. Germline assignment: CDR1 SNHLY and CDR2 FYNNEI. The junction had 14 bases not matched to a gene; V was cut back by 8 bases and J by 5 bases. The CDR3 sequence is 16 residues long. The CDR3 nucleotides are TGTGCCAGCCTGTTGCGTGGCGGGGGGAATAACAATGAGCAGTTCTTC. Its translation: CASLLRGGGNNNEQFF. Variable domain in full (rest from reference TRBV2 and TRBJ2-1): EPEVTQTPSHQVTQMGQEVILRCVPISNHLYFYWYRQILGQKVEFLVSFYNNEISEKSEIFDDQFSVERPDGSNFTLKIRSTKLEDSAMYFCASLLRGGGNNNEQFFGPGTRLTVL.

The V and J genes are TRBV6-5 and TRBJ2-3, with D unresolved. V lost 8 bases, J lost 4 bases, and 13 bases lay in between. Germline CDR1 is MNHEY and CDR2 is SVGAGI. The CDR3 spans 13 residues. This CDR3 reads CASSLNRADTQYF. CDR3 in DNA: TGTGCCAGCTCCTTAAACCGGGCAGATACGCAGTATTTT.

The rearrangement uses TRBV6-5 and TRBJ1-1; D is uncertain. This CDR3 has 14 residues. V lost 0 bases, J lost 1 base, and 6 bases lay in between. Per the germline V gene, CDR1 is MNHEY and CDR2 is SVGAGI. In nucleotides, the CDR3 is TGTGCCAGCAGTTACTCGAGGGCGAACACTGAAGCTTTCTTT. Translating it yields CASSYSRANTEAFF.

This rearrangement joins TRBV11-3 to TRBJ2-5; 8 bases match TRBD1. Germline CDR1 is SGHNT and CDR2 is YENEEA. The length of the CDR3 is 13 residues. J gave up 11 bases and V 1 base, and 6 bases lay outside the gene matches. The CDR3 DNA sequence: TGTGCCAGCAGCTTAGTCGGGACAGGTGTTCAGTACTTC. It yields the protein CASSLVGTGVQYF. The full variable domain, rest sourced from reference TRBV11-3 and TRBJ2-5, is EAGVVQSPRYKIIEKKQPVAFWCNPISGHNTLYWYLQNLGQGPELLIRYENEEAVDDSQLPKDRFSAERLKGVDSTLKIQPAELGDSAVYLCASSLVGTGVQYFGPGTRLLVL.

V is TRBV5-4 and J is TRBJ2-7, with 7 bases lining up with TRBD1. Germline V gene data show CDR1 as SGHNT and CDR2 as YYREEE (reference sequence). J lost 2 bases, V lost 4 bases, and 6 bases had no gene match. This CDR3 contains 14 residues. CDR3 nucleotide sequence: TGTGCCAGCAGCGATCCGGGACAGCCCTACGAGCAGTACTTC. This translates into CASSDPGQPYEQYF.

The gene calls are TRBV28 and TRBJ2-7, with 7 bases fitting TRBD2. The CDR3 has 16 amino acids. Germline CDR1 and CDR2: MDHEN and SYDVKM. V was pared by 7 bases and J by 5 bases, with 17 bases of the junction left unmatched. CDR3 region: CASTSYPAGRSDEQYF. For the CDR3, the DNA is TGTGCCAGCACCTCCTACCCAGCGGGGCGGTCCGACGAGCAGTACTTC.

The rearrangement joins TRBV5-6 to TRBJ2-7; perhaps TRBD2 as D (5 bases). Germline assignment: CDR1 SGHDT and CDR2 YYEEEE. The V gene lost 4 bases and the J gene lost 5 bases, with 16 bases spanning the gap. The CDR3 extends over 14 amino acids. This chain's CDR3 is CASSHTAPGNEQYF. CDR3 nucleotide sequence: TGTGCCAGCAGCCACACCGCGCCGGGAAACGAGCAGTACTTC. The whole variable domain, filled in from reference TRBV5-6 and TRBJ2-7, reads DAGVTQSPTHLIKTRGQQVTLRCSPKSGHDTVSWYQQALGQGPQFIFQYYEEEERQRGNFPDRFSGHQFPNYSSELNVNALLLGDSALYLCASSHTAPGNEQYFGPGTRLTVT.

CDR3 sequence: CASSEQGSQYGYTF. Here the CDR3 DNA reads TGTGCCAGCAGTGAACAGGGCAGTCAGTATGGCTACACCTTC. The chain couples TRBV6-1 to TRBJ1-2; D might be TRBD1 (5 bases). Looked up from germline, CDR1 is MNHNS and CDR2 is SASEGT. V was pared by 2 bases and J by 5 bases, with 12 bases between. The CDR3 spans 14 residues.

V and J are TRBV18 and TRBJ1-2, with D tentatively TRBD1 (6 bases). The germline CDR1 and CDR2 sequences are KGHSH and LQKENI. The CDR3 runs to 15 residues. The V end was cut by 4 bases, the J end by 8 bases, with 20 bases between. CDR3 sequence (DNA): TGTGCCAGCTCACATACGGACAGCGACCTTCGCGGCTACACCTTC. This sequence encodes CASSHTDSDLRGYTF.

The gene calls are TRBV6-2 or TRBV6-3 and TRBJ1-5; TRBD1 matches at 7 bases. The CDR3 sequence is 17 residues long. The V and J ends lost 2 bases and 4 bases, in that order; junction bases with no gene match: 11. Germline CDR1 MNHEY, CDR2 SVGEGT. This CDR3 reads CASSYGTGTDKNQPQHF. In DNA form, the CDR3 reads TGTGCCAGCAGTTACGGCACCGGGACAGATAAGAATCAGCCCCAGCATTTT.

The chain joins TRBV5-4 to TRBJ2-1, with 12 bases lining up with TRBD2. Germline V CDR1 and CDR2: SGHNT, YYREEE (reference sequence). J gave up 0 bases and V 3 bases, and 10 bases lay outside the gene matches. This CDR3 comprises 19 residues. CDR3 protein: CASSSDILAGGISYNEQFF. The CDR3 nucleotides read TGTGCCAGCAGCTCGGATATTCTAGCGGGGGGGATCTCCTACAATGAGCAGTTCTTC.

This clone was recorded only once. Mismatch with germline at one junction end may stem from a read error. This sample includes further DNA sequences coding for the same CDR3. The rearrangement uses TRBV10-3 and TRBJ1-1; the D gene is possibly TRBD1 (6 bases). Germline CDR1 reads ENHRY; CDR2 reads SYGVKD. This CDR3 has 11 residues. The CDR3 sequence is CAIKGDTEAFF. Written as DNA, the CDR3 is TGTGCCATCAAGGGGGACACTGAGGCTTTCTTT.

The chain couples TRBV7-8 to TRBJ1-6; 11 bases are a match to TRBD1. Per germline, CDR1 SGHVS and CDR2 FQNEAQ. CDR3 size: 15 residues. V lost 5 bases and J lost 7; bases outside the gene matches: 4. CDR3 protein: CASSGGQGANSPLHF. CDR3 in DNA: TGTGCCAGCAGCGGCGGACAGGGGGCGAATTCACCCCTCCACTTT.

The chain has TRBV29-1 and TRBJ1-2; D ambiguous. Trimming took off 1 base at V and 4 bases at J, with 10 bases between the two ends. This CDR3 region has 13 residues. CDR1 is SQVTM and CDR2 is ANQGSEA in the germline V gene. As DNA, the CDR3 is TGCAGCGTTGAAGCCAAGAGTCGCTATGGCTACACCTTC. Its translation is CSVEAKSRYGYTF.

This sequence joins TRBV9 and TRBJ1-4; 8 positions match TRBD1. V was clipped by 1 base and J by 7 bases; unmatched bases: 15. The V gene's germline CDR1 is SGDLS and CDR2 YYNGEE. The CDR3 length is 18 residues. CDR3 DNA: TGTGCCAGCAGCGTATTGGGGATCGATCAGGGGGCTATTGAAAAACTGTTTTTT. Residues: CASSVLGIDQGAIEKLFF.